This T cell receptor (beta chain) was sequenced in a study of immune characteristics of hereditary and idiopathic chronic pancreatitis. Background on the whole study: Local pancreatic immune cells and TCRbeta repertoires were profiled in hereditary and idiopathic chronic pancreatitis and were compared with control organ donor pancreases. TCRbeta sequencing covered a few control pancreases, under 10 hereditary chronic pancreatitis pancreases and about six idiopathic chronic pancreatitis pancreases. Minimal in vitro experimental manipulation of pancreas-infiltrating T cells was the reason the gDNA-based approach was selected. Findings and caveats that apply to the study as a whole: Because patient tissue could be obtained only at the time of TPIAT, differences in disease duration may have affected the immune findings. Chronic pancreatitis caused by alcohol use was not included in the study. Both chronic pancreatitis groups showed significantly increased TCRbeta repertoire diversity and reduced clonality versus controls. Among over 10 chronic pancreatitis patients, the number of productive TCR rearrangements showed a positive correlation with disease severity scores. Hereditary and idiopathic chronic pancreatitis differed in Vbeta-Jbeta gene family usage, including TRBV10, TRBV19, TRBV23 and TRBV5.

Library method: the immunoSEQ multiplex PCR assay. From pancreatic genomic DNA, the TCRbeta CDR3 region along with adjacent sequences was amplified and then sequenced. The original methods were these. Repertoire diversity was assessed as a mean normalized Shannon-Wiener index, together with productive clonality and counts of productive rearrangements. The nonparametric Mann-Whitney U test was used to compare repertoire metrics between controls and chronic pancreatitis. CDR3beta sequences with identical amino acid composition and length across subjects were defined as shared clonotypes. As stored in TCRdb, this immuneACCESS dataset retains in-frame rearrangements with V and J assigned. A fraction of the clones does not appear; measured against another copy, unresolved V genes explain less than half of the discrepancy, and the remainder lacks a known reason. That table supplies the V and J calls and clone size; D and trimming were determined from the DNA. The sample data list roughly 13,000 clones, and over 70% of these were observed just once. The ten largest clones add up to approximately 15% of the sample.

Details on this clone: Its binding antigen is unknown. No quality values exist for individual bases; no much larger clone is one base distant.

CDR1 and CDR2 are read off the germline V gene (reference sequence) as LGHDT and YNNKEL. From the cysteine up to the phenylalanine, the CDR3 has a length of 14 residues. Here the CDR3 DNA is all that survives: 42 bases in frame from base 1. V ends up 3 bases short and J 3 bases short, with an unmatched junction base count of 5. Patients undergoing total pancreatectomy with islet autotransplantation (TPIAT) were the source of the chronic pancreatitis pancreas tissue. No known history of diabetes was present in the included chronic pancreatitis patients. Genomic DNA was extracted directly from bulk pancreas tissue, without T cell sorting, for TCRbeta sequencing. Pancreas tissues from patients and organ donors were collected consecutively at two US centers.

The sequence came from a human donor with chronic pancreatitis. The sample taken for sequencing was pancreas tissue with hereditary chronic pancreatitis. The chain is assembled from TRBV3-1 (or the pseudogene TRBV3-2) and TRBJ2-7, with TRBD2 identical over 7 junction bases. The CDR3 in this case is CASSHPGGGYEQYF. The DNA is TGTGCCAGCAGCCATCCGGGGGGAGGCTACGAGCAGTACTTC.